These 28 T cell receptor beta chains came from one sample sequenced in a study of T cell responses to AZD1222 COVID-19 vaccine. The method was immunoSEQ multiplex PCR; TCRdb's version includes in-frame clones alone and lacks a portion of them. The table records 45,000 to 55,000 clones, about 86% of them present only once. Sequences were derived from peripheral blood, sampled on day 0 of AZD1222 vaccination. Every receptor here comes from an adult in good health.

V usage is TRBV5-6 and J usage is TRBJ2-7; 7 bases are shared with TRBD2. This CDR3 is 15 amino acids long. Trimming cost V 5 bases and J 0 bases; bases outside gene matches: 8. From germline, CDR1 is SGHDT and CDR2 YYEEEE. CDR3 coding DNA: TGTGCCAGCAGTACTAAGCGGGAACCCTCCTACGAGCAGTACTTC. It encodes CASSTKREPSYEQYF.

The CDR3 sequence: CASSQVGGLDQPQHF. DNA for the CDR3: TGTGCCAGCAGCCAGGTCGGGGGGCTGGATCAGCCCCAGCATTTT. The genes are TRBV3-1 (or the pseudogene TRBV3-2) and TRBJ1-5, with a weak D call TRBD1 (6 bases). The CDR3 extends over 15 amino acids. The V and J ends lost 3 bases and 5 bases respectively, with 14 bases between them. Germline values: CDR1 LGHDT, CDR2 YNNKEL (reference sequence).

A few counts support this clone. As DNA, the CDR3 is TGTGCCAGCAGCTTGGGGGGAAACGAAGCTTTCTTT. Protein sequence: CASSLGGNEAFF. V gene TRBV7-9 combines with J gene TRBJ1-1, with a weak D call TRBD1 (5 bases). V lost 3 bases to trimming and J lost 8 bases, with 10 bases between them. The CDR3 has 12 amino acids. Germline assignment: CDR1 SEHNR and CDR2 FQNEAQ (reference sequence).

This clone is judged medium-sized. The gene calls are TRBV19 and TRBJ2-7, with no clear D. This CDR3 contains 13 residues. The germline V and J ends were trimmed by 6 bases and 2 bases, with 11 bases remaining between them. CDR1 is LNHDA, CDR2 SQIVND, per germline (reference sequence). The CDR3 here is CASRAPLTYEQYF. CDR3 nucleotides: TGTGCCAGTAGGGCACCGTTAACCTACGAGCAGTACTTC.

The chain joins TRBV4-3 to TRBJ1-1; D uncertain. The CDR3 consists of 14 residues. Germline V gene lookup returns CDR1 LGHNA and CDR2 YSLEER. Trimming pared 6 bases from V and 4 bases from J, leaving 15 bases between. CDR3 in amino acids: CASSPGLLGTEAFF. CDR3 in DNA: TGCGCCAGCAGTCCAGGATTACTGGGCACTGAAGCTTTCTTT.

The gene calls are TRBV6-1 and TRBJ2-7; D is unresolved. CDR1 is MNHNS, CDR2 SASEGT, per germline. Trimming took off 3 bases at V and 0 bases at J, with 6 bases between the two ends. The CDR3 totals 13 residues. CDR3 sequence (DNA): TGTGCCAGCAGTGACGGTAGCTCCTACGAGCAGTACTTC. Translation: CASSDGSSYEQYF.

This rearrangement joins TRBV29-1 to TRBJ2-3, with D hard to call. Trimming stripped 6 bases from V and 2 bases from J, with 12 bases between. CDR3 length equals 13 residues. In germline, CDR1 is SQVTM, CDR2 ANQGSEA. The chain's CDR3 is CSVASYPTDTQYF. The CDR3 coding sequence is TGCAGCGTCGCCTCCTATCCCACAGATACGCAGTATTTT.

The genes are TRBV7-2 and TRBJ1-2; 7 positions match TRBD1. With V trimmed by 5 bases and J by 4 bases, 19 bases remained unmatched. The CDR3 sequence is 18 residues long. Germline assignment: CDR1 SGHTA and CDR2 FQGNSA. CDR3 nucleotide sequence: TGTGCCAGCAGCCGGGGGGGGCGACAGGGCTTGAAGGGCTATGGCTACACCTTC. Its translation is CASSRGGRQGLKGYGYTF.

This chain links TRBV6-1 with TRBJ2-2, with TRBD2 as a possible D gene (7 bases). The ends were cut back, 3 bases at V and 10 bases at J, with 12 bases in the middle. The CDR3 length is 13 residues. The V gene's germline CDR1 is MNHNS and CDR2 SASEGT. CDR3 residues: CASSEQGRVELFF. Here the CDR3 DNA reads TGTGCCAGCAGTGAGCAGGGGAGGGTGGAGCTGTTTTTT.

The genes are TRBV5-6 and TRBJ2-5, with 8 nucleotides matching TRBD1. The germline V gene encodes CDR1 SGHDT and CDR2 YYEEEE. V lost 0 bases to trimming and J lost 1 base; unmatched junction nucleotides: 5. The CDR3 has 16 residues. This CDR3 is CASSLATGVRQETQYF. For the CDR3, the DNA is TGTGCCAGCAGCTTGGCGACAGGGGTTCGCCAAGAGACCCAGTACTTC.

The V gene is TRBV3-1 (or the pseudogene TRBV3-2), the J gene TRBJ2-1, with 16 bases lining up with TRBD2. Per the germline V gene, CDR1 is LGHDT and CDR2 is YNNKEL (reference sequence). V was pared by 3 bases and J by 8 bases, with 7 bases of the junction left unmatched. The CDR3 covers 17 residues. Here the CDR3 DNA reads TGTGCCAGCAGCCAGTTGGGGGGACTAGCGGGAGGGGATGAGCAGTTCTTC. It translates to CASSQLGGLAGGDEQFF.

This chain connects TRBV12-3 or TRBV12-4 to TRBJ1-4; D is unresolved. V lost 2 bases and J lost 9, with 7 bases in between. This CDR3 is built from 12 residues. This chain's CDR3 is CASSLYRKKLFF. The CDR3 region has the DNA TGTGCCAGCAGTTTATATCGCAAAAAACTGTTTTTT.

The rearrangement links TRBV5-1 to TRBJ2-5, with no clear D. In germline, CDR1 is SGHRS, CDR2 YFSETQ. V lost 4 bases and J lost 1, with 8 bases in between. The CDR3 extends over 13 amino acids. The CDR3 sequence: CASSRLAQETQYF. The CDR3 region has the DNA TGCGCCAGCAGCAGACTGGCCCAAGAGACCCAGTACTTC.

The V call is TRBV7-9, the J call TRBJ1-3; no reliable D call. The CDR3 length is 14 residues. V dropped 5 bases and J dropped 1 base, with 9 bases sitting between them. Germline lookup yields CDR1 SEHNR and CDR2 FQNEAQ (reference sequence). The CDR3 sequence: CASSPDISGNTIYF. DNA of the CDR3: TGTGCCAGCAGCCCTGACATATCTGGAAACACCATATATTTT.

CDR3 residues: CASSPPTGMAETQYF. The CDR3 DNA is TGCGCCAGCAGCCCGCCGACAGGGATGGCGGAGACCCAGTACTTC. V is TRBV5-1 and J is TRBJ2-5; TRBD1 agrees at 7 bases. V was clipped by 4 bases and J by 5 bases; unmatched bases: 11. Germline CDR1 is SGHRS and CDR2 is YFSETQ. The CDR3 extends over 15 amino acids.

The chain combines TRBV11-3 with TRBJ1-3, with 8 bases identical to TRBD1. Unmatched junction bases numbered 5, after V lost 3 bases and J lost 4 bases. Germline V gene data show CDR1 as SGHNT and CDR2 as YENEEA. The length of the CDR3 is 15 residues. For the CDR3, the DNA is TGTGCCAGCAGCTTCGGACAGGGACCGGGAAACACCATATATTTT. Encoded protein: CASSFGQGPGNTIYF.

CDR3 region: CASSLGLRVYNEQFF. In DNA form, the CDR3 reads TGTGCCAGCAGCTTAGGACTAAGGGTGTACAATGAGCAGTTCTTC. The chain recombines TRBV7-9 with TRBJ2-1; TRBD2 is a possible D gene (5 bases). The CDR3 consists of 15 residues. Looked up from germline, CDR1 is SEHNR and CDR2 is FQNEAQ (reference sequence). The germline V and J ends were trimmed by 1 base and 4 bases, with 11 bases remaining between them.

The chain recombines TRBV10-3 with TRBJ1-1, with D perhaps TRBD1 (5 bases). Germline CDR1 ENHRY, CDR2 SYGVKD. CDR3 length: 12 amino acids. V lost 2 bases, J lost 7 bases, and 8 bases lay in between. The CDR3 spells CAISEMGVEAFF. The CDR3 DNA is TGTGCCATCAGTGAGATGGGGGTTGAAGCTTTCTTT.

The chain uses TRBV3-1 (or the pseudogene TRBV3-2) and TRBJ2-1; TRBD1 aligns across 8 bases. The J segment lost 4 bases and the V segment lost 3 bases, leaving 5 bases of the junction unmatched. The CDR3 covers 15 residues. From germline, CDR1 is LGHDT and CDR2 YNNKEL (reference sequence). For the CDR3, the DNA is TGTGCCAGCAGCCAGGACAGGGTTAGGTACAATGAGCAGTTCTTC. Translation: CASSQDRVRYNEQFF.

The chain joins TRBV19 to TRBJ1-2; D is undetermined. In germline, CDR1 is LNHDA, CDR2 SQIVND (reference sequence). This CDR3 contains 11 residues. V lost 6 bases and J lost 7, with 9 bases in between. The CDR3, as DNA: TGTGCCAGTAGGCTGAGTTTTGGCTACACCTTC. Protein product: CASRLSFGYTF.

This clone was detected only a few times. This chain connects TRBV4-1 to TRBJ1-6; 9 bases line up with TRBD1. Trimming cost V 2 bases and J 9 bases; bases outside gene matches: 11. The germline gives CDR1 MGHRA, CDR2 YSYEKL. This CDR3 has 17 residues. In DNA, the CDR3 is TGCGCCAGCAGCCAACCCCGATTTAAGACAGGGGGTTCACCCCTCCACTTT. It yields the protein CASSQPRFKTGGSPLHF.

The CDR3 loop is CASSPRDVYNEQFF. CDR3 in DNA: TGTGCCAGCAGTCCTCGGGACGTATACAATGAGCAGTTCTTC. The chain combines TRBV5-4 with TRBJ2-1, with D perhaps TRBD1 or TRBD2 (5 bases each). Per the germline V gene, CDR1 is SGHNT and CDR2 is YYREEE (reference sequence). CDR3 length: 14 residues. V was shortened by 5 bases and J by 4 bases, with 13 bases between the two germline ends.

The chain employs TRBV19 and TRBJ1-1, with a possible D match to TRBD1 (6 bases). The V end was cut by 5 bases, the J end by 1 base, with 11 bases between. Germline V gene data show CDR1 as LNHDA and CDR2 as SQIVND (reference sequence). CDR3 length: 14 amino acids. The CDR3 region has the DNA TGTGCCAGTAGTGTACAGGGAGGGAACACTGAAGCTTTCTTT. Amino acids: CASSVQGGNTEAFF.

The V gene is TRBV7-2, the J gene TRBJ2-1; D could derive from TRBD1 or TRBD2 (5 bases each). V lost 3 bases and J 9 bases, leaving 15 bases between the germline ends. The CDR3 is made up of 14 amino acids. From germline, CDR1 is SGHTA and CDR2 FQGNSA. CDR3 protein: CASSLGLTRGEQFF. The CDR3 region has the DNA TGTGCCAGCAGCTTGGGCCTTACGAGGGGTGAGCAGTTCTTC.

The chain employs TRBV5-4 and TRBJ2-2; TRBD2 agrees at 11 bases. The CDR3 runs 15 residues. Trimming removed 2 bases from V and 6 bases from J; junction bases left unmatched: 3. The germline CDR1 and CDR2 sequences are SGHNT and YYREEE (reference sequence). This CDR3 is CASSFSGGASGELFF. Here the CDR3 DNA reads TGTGCCAGCAGCTTTAGCGGGGGGGCCTCCGGGGAGCTGTTTTTT.

CDR3 amino acids: CASSPEASGRFNEQFF. The CDR3 DNA reads as TGTGCCAGCAGCCCGGAGGCTAGCGGGAGATTCAATGAGCAGTTCTTC. The J gene is TRBJ2-1, the V gene TRBV5-6, with 10 nucleotides matching TRBD2. In germline, CDR1 is SGHDT, CDR2 YYEEEE. This CDR3 is built from 16 residues. J lost 6 bases, V lost 4 bases, and 10 bases had no gene match.

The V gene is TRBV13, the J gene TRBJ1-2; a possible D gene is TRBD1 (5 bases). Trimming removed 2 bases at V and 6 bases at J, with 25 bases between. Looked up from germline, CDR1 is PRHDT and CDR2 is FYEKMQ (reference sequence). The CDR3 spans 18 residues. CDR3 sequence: CASSLQVSAWDRTNGYTF. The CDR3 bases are TGTGCCAGCAGCTTACAGGTCTCCGCCTGGGACCGCACAAATGGCTACACCTTC.

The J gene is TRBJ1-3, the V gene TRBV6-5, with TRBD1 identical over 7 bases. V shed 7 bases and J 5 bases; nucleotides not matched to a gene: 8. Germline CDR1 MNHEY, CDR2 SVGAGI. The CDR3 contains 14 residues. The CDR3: CASITHRGRNTIYF. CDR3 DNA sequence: TGTGCCAGCATCACTCACAGGGGAAGAAACACCATATATTTT.